This TCR beta chain was recorded in a study of quantifying T cell responses using KT2 cells. Study at large: cDNA was made from DNase-treated RNA using alpha and beta constant primers.

Each cDNA got a UMI-containing oligo ligated at its 3' end. An equimolar mix of RC1.1 and RC1.2 primed the beta chain across TRBC1 and TRBC2. Starting with the second PCR, alpha and beta TCR chains went through separate processing. TCRdb re-derived calls from the UMI-ligation and nested PCR reads in MiXCR, one entry per CDR3 protein. The sample includes 25,000 to 35,000 distinct CDR3 sequences, 7.3% of them seen just once. CDR3 length: 16 amino acids. The germline gives CDR1 MNHEY, CDR2 SVGAGI. V lost 5 bases, J lost 2 bases, and 17 bases lay in between. Known numbers of the T cell clone KT2 were added to PBMC. At least ten counts were recorded for this clonotype. Its specificity is unknown. Study outcomes and limitations: Very high KT2 spike-in numbers caused saturation in KT2 sequence detection. At about one KT2 cell per 100,000 PBMC, KT2 sequences were still detected.

This TCR was sampled from a human donor. Sequenced input: PBMCs spiked with cells of the T cell clone KT2. V gene TRBV6-5 combines with J gene TRBJ2-3; D is perhaps TRBD1 (5 bases). The CDR3 protein is CASSTPAGAYTDTQYF. The CDR3 coding sequence is TGTGCCAGCAGTACCCCGGCTGGGGCTTACACAGATACGCAGTATTTT.